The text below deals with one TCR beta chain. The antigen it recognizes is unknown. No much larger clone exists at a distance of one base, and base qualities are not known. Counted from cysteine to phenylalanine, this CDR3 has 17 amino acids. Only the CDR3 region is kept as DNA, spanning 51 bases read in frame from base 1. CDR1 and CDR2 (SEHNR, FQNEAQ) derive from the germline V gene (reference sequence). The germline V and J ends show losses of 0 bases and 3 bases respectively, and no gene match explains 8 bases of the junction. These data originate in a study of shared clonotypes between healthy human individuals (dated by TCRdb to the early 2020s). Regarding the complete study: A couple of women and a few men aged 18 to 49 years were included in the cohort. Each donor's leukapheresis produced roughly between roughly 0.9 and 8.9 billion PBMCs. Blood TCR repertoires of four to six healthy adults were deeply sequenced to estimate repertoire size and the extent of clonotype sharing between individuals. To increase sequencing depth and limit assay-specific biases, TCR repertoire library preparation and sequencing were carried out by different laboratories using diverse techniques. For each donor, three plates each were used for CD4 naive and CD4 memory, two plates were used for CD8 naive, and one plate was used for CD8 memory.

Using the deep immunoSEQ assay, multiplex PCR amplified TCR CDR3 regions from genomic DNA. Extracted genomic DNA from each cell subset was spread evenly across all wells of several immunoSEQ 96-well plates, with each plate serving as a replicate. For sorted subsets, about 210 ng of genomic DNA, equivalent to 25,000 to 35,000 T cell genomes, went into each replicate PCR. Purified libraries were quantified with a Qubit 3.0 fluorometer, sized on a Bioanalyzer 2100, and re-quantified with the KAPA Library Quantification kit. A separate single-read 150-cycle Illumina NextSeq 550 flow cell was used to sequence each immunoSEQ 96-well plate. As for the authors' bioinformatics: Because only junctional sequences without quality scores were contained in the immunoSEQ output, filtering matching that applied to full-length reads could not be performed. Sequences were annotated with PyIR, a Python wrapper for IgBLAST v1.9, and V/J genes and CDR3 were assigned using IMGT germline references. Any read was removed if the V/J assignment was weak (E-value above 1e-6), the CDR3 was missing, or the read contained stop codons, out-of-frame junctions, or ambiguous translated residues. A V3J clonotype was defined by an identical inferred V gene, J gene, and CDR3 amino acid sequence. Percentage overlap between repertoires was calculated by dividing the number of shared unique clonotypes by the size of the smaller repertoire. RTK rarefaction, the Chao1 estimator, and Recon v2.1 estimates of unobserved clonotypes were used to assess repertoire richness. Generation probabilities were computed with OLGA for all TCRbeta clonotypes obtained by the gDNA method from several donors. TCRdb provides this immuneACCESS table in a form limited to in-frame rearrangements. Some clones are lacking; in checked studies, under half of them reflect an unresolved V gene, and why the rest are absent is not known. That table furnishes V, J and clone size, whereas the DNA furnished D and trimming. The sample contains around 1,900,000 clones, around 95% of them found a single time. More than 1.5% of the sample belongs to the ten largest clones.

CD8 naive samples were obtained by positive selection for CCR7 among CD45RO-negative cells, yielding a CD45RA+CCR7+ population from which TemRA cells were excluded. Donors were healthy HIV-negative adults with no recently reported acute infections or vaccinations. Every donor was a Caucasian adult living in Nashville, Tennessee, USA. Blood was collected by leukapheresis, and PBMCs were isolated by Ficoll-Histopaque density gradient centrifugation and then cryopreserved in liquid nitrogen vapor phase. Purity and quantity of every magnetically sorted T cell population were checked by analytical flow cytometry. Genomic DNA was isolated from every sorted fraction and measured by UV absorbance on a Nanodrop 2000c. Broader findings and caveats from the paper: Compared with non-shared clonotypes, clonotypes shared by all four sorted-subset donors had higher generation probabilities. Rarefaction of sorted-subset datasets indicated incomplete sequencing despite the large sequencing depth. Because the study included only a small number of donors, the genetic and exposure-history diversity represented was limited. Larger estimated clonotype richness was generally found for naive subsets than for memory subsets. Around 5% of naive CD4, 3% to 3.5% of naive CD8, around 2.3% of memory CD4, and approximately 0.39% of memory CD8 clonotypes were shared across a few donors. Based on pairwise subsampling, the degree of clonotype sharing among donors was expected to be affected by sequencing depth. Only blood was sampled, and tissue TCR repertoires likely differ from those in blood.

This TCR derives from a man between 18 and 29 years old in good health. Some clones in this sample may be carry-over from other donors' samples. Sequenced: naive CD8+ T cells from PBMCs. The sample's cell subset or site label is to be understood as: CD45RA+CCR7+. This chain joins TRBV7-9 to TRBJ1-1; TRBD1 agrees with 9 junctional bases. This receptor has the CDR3 CASSLAIRQGEDTEAFF. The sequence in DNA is TGTGCCAGCAGCTTAGCGATTCGACAGGGGGAGGACACTGAAGCTTTCTTT.